One T cell receptor beta chain is described in this entry. In its sample, this clone was seen a few times. The antigen it recognizes is unknown. One base away there is no much larger clone; base qualities are not given. The sample's treatment or condition label is to be understood as: randomized to nivolumab then ipilimumab (arm A) or the reverse (arm B). None of the patients in the trial had previously been given DNA-damaging chemotherapy. Live CD3+CD8+ cells negative for CD19 and CD56 were sorted from thawed PBMCs on a FACS Aria II flow cytometer. Samples came from patients with melanoma in CheckMate 064, a randomized, open-label phase II trial of sequential checkpoint blockade. Peripheral blood mononuclear cells were obtained through leukapheresis, purified using Ficoll-Paque, and frozen in human serum containing roughly 10% DMSO. Purity of sorted blood CD3+CD8+ cells was verified at >95% immediately after sorting, followed by DNA extraction.

The data stem from a study of sequential checkpoint blockade in melanoma (dated by TCRdb to between 2018 and 2021). At the level of the whole study: Patients were assigned by 1:1 randomization to either first-line nivolumab followed by ipilimumab (arm A) or ipilimumab followed by nivolumab (arm B). Maintenance nivolumab came after both trial sequences.

Results the study describes overall, beyond this receptor: The model for predicting response that combines TCR metrics with mutation burden needs to be validated in larger, independent patient cohorts.

V is pruned by 0 bases and J by 6 bases, leaving 1 base of the junction without a gene match. The CDR3 starts with the cysteine, ends with the phenylalanine, and has 14 residues. The sequence is cut down to CDR3 DNA, 42 bases in frame from base 1. As encoded in the germline V gene (reference sequence), CDR1 is WNHNN while CDR2 is SYGVQD. The immunoSEQ Assay was used to immunosequence TCRbeta CDR3 regions from genomic DNA. Genomic DNA was amplified by bias-controlled multiplex PCR before high-throughput sequencing. The authors' analysis ran thus. To quantify the absolute abundance of each unique TCRbeta CDR3 region, the sequences were collapsed and filtered. Clonality, defined as 1 minus Pielou's evenness, was calculated using productive rearrangements only. Clones with significantly greater frequencies in on-treatment versus baseline samples were identified using a previously published method. TCRdb limited this immuneACCESS table to in-frame rearrangements with V and J called. A share of clones is missing; checked studies link under half to unresolved V genes, and the rest is unexplained. The V and J calls and the clone size are those of that table, but D and trimming were determined from the DNA. The table for this sample lists more than 15,000 clones; around 78% of them were counted only once. The ten largest clones represent around 20% of the sample.

The sequences come from CD8+ T cells sorted from blood (inferred from file names), collected from a patient given nivolumab and ipilimumab in sequence. The sequence links TRBV10-1 to TRBJ2-1, with 8 bases aligning to TRBD1. The TCR was taken from a human donor with melanoma. CDR3 loop: CASSESTGVNEQFF. The DNA is as follows: TGCGCCAGCAGTGAGTCGACAGGGGTCAATGAGCAGTTCTTC.